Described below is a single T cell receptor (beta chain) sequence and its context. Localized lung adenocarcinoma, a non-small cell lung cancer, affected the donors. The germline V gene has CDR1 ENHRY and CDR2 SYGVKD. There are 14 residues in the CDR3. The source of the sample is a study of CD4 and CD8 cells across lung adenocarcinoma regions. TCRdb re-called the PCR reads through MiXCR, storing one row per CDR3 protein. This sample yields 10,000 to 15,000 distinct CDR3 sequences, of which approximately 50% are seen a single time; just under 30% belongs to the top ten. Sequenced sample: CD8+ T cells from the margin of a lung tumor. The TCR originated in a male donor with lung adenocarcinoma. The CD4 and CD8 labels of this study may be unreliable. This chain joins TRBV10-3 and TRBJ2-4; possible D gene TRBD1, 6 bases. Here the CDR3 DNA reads TGTGGCACTCCGGGGCTAGGGGACACAAACACGCAGTACTTC. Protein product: CGTPGLGDTNTQYF.